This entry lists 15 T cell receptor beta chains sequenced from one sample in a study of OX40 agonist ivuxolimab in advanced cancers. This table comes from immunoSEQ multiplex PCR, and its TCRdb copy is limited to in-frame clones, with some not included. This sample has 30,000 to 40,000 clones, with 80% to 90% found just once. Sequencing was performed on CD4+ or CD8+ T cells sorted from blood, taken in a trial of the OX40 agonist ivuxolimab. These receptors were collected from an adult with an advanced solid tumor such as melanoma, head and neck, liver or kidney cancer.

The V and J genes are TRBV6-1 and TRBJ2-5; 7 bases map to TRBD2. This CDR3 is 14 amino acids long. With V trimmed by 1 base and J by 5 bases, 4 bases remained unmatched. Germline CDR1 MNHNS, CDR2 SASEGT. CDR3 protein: CASSEGGGGETQYF. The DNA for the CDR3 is TGTGCCAGCAGTGAAGGGGGGGGAGGTGAGACCCAGTACTTC.

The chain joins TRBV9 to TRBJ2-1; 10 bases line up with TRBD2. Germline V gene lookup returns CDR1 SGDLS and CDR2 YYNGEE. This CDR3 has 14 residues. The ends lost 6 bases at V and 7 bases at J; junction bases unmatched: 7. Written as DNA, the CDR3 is TGTGCCAGCACGGTAGCGGGGGGTTCAAATGAGCAGTTCTTC. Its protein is CASTVAGGSNEQFF.

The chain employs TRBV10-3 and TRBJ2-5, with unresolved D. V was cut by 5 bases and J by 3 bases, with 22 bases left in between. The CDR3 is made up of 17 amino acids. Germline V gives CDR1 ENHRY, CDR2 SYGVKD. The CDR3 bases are TGTGCCATCAGTACATTGGGCAGCCCGGGTTGGGAAGAGACCCAGTACTTC. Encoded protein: CAISTLGSPGWEETQYF.

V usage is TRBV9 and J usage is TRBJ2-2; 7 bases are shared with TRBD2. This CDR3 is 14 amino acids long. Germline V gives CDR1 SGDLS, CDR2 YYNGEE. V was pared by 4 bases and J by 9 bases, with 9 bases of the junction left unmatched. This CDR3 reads CASSLATSLRELFF. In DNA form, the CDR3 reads TGTGCCAGCAGCCTAGCGACTAGCCTCCGGGAGCTGTTTTTT.

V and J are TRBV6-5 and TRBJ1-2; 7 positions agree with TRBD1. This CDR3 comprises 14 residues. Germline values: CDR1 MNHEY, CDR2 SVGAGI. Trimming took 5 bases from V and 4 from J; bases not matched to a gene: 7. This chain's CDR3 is CASSPGQERYGYTF. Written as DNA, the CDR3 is TGTGCCAGCAGTCCCGGACAGGAGCGCTATGGCTACACCTTC.

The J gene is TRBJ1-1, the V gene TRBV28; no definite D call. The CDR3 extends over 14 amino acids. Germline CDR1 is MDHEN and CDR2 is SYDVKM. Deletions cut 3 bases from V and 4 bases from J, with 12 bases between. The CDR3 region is CASSFTGSGTEAFF. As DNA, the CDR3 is TGTGCCAGCAGTTTCACGGGATCGGGCACTGAAGCTTTCTTT.

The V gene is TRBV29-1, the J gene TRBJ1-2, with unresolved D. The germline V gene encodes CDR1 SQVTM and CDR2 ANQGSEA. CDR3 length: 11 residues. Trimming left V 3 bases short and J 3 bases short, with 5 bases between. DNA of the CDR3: TGCAGCGTTGAGAGAGACTATGGCTACACCTTC. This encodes CSVERDYGYTF.

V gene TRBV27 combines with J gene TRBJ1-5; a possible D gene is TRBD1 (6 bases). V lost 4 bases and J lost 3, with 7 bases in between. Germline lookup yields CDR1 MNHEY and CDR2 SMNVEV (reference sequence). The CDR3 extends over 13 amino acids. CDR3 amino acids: CASSWTVNQPQHF. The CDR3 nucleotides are TGTGCCAGCAGTTGGACAGTCAATCAGCCCCAGCATTTT.

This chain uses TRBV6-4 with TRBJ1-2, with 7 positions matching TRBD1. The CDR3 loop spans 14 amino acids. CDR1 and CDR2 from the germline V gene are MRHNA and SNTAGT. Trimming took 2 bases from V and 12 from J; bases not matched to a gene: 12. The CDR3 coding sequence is TGTGCCAGCAGTGACAGGGGGCGGTTGGGGCAGAACACCTTC. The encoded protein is CASSDRGRLGQNTF.

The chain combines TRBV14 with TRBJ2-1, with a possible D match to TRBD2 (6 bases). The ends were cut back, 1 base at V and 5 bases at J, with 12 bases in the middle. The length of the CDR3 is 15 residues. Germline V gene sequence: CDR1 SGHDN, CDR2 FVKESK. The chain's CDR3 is CASSQVPGVNNEQFF. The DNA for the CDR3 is TGTGCCAGCAGCCAAGTTCCGGGAGTAAACAATGAGCAGTTCTTC. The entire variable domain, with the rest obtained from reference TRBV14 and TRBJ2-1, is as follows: EAGVTQFPSHSVIEKGQTVTLRCDPISGHDNLYWYRRVMGKEIKFLLHFVKESKQDESGMPNNRFLAERTGGTYSTLKVQPAELEDSGVYFCASSQVPGVNNEQFFGPGTRLTVL.

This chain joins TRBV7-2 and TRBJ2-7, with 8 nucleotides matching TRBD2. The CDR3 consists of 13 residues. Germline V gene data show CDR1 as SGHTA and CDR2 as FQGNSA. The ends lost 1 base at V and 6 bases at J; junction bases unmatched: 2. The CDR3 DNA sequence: TGTGCCAGCAGCTTAGGCGGGGGGTCCGAGCAGTACTTC. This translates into CASSLGGGSEQYF.

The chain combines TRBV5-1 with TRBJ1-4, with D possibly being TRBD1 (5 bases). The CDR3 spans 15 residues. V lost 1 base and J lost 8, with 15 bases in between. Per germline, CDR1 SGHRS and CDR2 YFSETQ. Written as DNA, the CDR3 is TGCGCCAGCAGCTTGCCCGGGGACGAAGAGGAAAAACTGTTTTTT. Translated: CASSLPGDEEEKLFF.

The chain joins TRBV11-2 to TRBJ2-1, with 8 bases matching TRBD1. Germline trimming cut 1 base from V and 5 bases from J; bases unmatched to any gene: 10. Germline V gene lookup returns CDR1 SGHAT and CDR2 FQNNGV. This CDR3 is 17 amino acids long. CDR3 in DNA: TGTGCCAGCAGCTTAGCCGCAGGGGGCACCCCGGACAATGAGCAGTTCTTC. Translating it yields CASSLAAGGTPDNEQFF.

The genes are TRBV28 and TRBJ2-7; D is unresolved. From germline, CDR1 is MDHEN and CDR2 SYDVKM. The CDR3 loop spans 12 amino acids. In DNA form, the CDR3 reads TGTGCTTGCTCCATCCCCGCCTACGAGCAGTACTTC. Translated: CACSIPAYEQYF. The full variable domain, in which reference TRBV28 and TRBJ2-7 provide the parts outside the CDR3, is DVKVTQSSRYLVKRTGEKVFLECVQDMDHENMFWYRQDPGLGLRLIYFSYDVKMKEKGDIPEGYSVSREKKERFSLILESASTNQTSMYLCACSIPAYEQYFGPGTRLTVT.

This chain's CDR3 is CASSGTSGGTDTQYF. The CDR3 DNA reads as TGTGCCAGCAGTGGGACTAGCGGGGGCACAGATACGCAGTATTTT. The chain employs TRBV2 and TRBJ2-3; 12 bases are shared with TRBD2. This CDR3 comprises 15 residues. From germline, CDR1 is SNHLY and CDR2 FYNNEI. J was trimmed by 1 base and V by 4 bases; bases with no gene match: 0.